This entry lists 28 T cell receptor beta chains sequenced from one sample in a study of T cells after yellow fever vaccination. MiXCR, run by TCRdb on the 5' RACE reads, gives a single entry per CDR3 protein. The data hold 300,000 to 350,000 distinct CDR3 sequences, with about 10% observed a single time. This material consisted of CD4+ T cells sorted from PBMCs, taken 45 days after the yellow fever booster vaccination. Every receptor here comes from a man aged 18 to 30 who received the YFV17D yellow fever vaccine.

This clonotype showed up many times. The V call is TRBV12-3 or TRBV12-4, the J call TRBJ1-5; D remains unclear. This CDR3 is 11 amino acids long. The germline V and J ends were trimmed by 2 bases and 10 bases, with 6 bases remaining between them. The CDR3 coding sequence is TGTGCCAGCAGTTTAAAAGGACCCCAGCATTTT. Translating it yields CASSLKGPQHF.

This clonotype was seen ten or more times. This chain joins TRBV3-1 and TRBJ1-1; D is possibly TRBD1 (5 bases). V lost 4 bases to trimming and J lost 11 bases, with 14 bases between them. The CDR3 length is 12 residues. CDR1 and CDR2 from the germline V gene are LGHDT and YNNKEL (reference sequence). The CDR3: CASSPRGRRAFF. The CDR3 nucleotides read TGTGCCAGCAGCCCCCGGGGCAGGAGGGCTTTCTTT.

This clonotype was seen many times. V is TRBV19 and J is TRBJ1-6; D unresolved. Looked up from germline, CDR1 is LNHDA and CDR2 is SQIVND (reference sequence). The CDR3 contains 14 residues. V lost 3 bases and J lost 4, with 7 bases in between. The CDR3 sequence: CASSIRPYNSPLHF. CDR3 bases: TGTGCCAGTAGTATTCGCCCGTATAATTCACCCCTCCACTTT. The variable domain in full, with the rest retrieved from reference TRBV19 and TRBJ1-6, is DGGITQSPKYLFRKEGQNVTLSCEQNLNHDAMYWYRQDPGQGLRLIYYSQIVNDFQKGDIAEGYSVSREKKESFPLTVTSAQKNPTAFYLCASSIRPYNSPLHFGNGTRLTVT.

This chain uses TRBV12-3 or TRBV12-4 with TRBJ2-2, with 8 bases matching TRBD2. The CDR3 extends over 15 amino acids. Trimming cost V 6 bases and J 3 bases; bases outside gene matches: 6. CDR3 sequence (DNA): TGTGCCAGCAGGTCCGGGGGGGCATACACCGGGGAGCTGTTTTTT. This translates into CASRSGGAYTGELFF.

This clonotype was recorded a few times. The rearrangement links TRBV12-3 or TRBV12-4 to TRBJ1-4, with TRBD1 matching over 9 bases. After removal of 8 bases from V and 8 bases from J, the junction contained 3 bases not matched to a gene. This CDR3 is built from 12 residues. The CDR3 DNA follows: TGTGCCAGCGGGACAGGGAGCGAAAAACTGTTTTTT. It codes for CASGTGSEKLFF.

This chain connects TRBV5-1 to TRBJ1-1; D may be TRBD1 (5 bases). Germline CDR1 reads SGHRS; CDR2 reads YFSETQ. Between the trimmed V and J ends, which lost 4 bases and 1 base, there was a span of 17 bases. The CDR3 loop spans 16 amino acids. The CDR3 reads CASSTNPDTRNTEAFF. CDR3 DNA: TGCGCCAGCAGCACCAACCCGGACACGAGGAACACTGAAGCTTTCTTT.

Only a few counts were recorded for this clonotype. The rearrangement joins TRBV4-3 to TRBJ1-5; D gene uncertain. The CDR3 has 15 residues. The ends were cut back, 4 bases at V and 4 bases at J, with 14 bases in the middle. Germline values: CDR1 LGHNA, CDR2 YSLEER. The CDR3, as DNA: TGCGCCAGCAGCCCGTATCTTCGGGGAAATCAGCCCCAGCATTTT. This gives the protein CASSPYLRGNQPQHF.

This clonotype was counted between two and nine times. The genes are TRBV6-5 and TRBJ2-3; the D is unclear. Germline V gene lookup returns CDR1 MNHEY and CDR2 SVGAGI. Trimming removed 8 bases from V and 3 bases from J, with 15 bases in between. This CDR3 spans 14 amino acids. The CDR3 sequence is CASRVLTGTDTQYF. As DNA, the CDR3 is TGTGCCAGCCGCGTTTTGACTGGGACAGATACGCAGTATTTT.

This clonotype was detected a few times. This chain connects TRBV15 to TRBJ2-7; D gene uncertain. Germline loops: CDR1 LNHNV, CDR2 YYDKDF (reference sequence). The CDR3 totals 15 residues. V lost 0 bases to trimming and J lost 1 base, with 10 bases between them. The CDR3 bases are TGTGCCACCAGCAGAGACTATCAGGAGTCCTACGAGCAGTACTTC. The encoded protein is CATSRDYQESYEQYF. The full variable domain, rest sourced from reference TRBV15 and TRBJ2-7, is DAMVIQNPRYQVTQFGKPVTLSCSQTLNHNVMYWYQQKSSQAPKLLFHYYDKDFNNEADTPDNFQSRRPNTSFCFLDIRSPGLGDTAMYLCATSRDYQESYEQYFGPGTRLTVT.

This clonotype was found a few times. DNA of the CDR3: TGTGCCAGCAGCGTAGAGGGAAGGGGCGATGAGCAGTTCTTC. It specifies CASSVEGRGDEQFF. The chain links TRBV9 to TRBJ2-1; TRBD1 is a possible D gene (5 bases). V lost 0 bases to trimming and J lost 8 bases, with 12 bases between them. CDR1 is SGDLS and CDR2 is YYNGEE in the germline V gene. There are 14 residues in the CDR3.

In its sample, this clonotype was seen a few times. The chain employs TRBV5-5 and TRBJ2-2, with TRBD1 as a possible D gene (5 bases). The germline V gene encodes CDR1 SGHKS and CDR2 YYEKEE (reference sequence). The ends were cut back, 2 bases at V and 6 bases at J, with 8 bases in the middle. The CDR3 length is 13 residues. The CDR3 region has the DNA TGTGCCAGCAGCTTAACAGGCTCCGGGGAGCTGTTTTTT. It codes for CASSLTGSGELFF.

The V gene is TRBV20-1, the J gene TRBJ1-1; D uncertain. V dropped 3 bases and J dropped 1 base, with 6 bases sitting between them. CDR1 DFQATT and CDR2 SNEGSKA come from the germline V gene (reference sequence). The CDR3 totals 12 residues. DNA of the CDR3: TGCAGTGCTAGTTTCGGGAACACTGAAGCTTTCTTT. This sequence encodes CSASFGNTEAFF.

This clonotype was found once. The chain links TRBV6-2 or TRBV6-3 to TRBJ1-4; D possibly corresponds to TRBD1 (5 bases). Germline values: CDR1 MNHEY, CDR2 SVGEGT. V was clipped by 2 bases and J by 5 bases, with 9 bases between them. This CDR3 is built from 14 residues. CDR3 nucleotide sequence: TGTGCCAGCAGTTACGGGGGGTCCAATGAAAAACTGTTTTTT. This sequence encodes CASSYGGSNEKLFF.

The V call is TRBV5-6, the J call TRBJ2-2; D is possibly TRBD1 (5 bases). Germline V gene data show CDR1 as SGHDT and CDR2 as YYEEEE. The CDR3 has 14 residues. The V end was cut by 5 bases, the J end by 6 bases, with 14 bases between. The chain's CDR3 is CASRPRGHAGELFF. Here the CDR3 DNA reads TGTGCCAGCAGACCTAGGGGCCACGCCGGGGAGCTGTTTTTT.

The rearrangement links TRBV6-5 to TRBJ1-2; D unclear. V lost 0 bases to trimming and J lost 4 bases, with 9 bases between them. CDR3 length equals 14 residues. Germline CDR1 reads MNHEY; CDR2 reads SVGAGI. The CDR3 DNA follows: TGTGCCAGCAGTTACTCGGGGTTACCCTATGGCTACACCTTC. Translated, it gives CASSYSGLPYGYTF.

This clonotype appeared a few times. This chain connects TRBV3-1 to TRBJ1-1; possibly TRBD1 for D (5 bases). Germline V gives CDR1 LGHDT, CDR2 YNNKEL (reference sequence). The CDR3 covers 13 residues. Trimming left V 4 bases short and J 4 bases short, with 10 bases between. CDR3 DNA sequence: TGTGCCAGCAGCCTCTTGAGGGGCACTGAAGCTTTCTTT. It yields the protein CASSLLRGTEAFF.

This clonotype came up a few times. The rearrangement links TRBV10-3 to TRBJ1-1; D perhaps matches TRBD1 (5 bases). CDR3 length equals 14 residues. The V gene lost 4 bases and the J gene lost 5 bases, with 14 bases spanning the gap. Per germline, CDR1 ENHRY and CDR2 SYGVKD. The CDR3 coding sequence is TGTGCCATCAGTGCGGGGGTCCCCGCGACTGAAGCTTTCTTT. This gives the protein CAISAGVPATEAFF.

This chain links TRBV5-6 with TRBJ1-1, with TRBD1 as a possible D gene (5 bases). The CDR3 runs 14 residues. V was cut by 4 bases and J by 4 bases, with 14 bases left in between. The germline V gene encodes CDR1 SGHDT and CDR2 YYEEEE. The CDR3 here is CASSHLRRGTEAFF. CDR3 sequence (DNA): TGTGCCAGCAGCCACCTAAGAAGGGGCACTGAAGCTTTCTTT.

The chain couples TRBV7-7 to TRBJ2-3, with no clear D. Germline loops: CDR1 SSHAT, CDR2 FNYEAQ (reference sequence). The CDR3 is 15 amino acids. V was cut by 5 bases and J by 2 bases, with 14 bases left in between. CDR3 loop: CASSPKPRDTDTQYF. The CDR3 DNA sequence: TGTGCCAGCAGCCCCAAACCAAGGGACACAGATACGCAGTATTTT.

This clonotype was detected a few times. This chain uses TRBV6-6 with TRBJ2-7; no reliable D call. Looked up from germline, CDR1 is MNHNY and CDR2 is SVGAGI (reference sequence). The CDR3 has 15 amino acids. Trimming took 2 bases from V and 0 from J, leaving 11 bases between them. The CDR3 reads CASSYAAVSSYEQYV. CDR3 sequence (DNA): TGTGCCAGCAGTTACGCGGCGGTGAGCTCCTACGAGCAGTACGTC.

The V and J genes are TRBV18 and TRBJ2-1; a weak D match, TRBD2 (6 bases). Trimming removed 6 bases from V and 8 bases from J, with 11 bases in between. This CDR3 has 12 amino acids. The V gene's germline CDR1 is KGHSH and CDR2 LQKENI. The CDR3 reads CASSQGGDEQFF. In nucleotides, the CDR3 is TGTGCCAGCTCTCAAGGAGGGGATGAGCAGTTCTTC.

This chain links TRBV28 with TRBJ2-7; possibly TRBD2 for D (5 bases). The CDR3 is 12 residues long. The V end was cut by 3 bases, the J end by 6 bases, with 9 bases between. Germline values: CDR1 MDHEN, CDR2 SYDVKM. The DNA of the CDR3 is TGTGCCAGCAGTTTTCTAGCCTCCGAGCAGTACTTC. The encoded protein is CASSFLASEQYF.

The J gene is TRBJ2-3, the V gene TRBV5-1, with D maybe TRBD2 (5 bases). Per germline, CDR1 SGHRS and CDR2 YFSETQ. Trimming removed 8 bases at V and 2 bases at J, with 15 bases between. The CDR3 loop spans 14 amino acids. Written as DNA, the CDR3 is TGCGCCAGTGGCCAGGCGGGTAACACAGATACGCAGTATTTT. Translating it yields CASGQAGNTDTQYF.

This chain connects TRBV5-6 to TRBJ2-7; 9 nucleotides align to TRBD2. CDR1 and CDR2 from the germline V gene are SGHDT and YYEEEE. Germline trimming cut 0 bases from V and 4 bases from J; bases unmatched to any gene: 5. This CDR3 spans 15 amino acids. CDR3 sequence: CASSLGIAGDYEQYV. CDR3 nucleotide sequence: TGTGCCAGCAGCTTGGGGATAGCGGGGGATTACGAGCAGTACGTC.

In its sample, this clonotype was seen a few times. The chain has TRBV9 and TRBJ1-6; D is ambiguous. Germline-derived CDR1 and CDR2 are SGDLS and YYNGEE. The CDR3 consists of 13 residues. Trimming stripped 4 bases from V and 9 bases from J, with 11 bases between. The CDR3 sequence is CASSYDSFSPLHF. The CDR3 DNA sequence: TGTGCCAGCAGCTACGACTCCTTTTCACCCCTCCACTTT.

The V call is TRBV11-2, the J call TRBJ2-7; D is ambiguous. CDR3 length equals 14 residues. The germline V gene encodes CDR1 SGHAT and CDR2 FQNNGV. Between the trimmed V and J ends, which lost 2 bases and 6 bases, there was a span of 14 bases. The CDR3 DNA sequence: TGTGCCAGCAGCTTAAATCAGGATCTGGGCGAGCAGTACGTC. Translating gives CASSLNQDLGEQYV.

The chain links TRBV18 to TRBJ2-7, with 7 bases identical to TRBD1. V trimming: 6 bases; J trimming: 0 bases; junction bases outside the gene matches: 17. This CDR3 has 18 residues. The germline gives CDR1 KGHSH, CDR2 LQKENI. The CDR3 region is CASSPFVGTAFSSYEQYV. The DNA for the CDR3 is TGTGCCAGCTCTCCCTTCGTGGGGACAGCGTTTAGCTCCTACGAGCAGTACGTC.

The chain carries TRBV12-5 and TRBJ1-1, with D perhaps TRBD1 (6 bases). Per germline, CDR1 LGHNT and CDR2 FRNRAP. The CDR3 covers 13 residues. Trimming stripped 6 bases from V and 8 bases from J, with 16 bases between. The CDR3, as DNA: TGTGCTAGTGGGCCCCCGGGACAAAAAGAAGCTTTCTTT. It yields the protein CASGPPGQKEAFF.